This TCR beta chain was profiled in a study of beta chain features in type 1 diabetes. Study details: No age, gender or cell yield differences were seen between patients and healthy donors. Study results and limitations: Diminished insertions and augmented deletions at VDJ junctions characterized type 1 diabetes patients.

The entirety of the isolated RNA underwent reverse transcription, so expressed TCRB transcripts were sequenced. This table comes from immunoSEQ multiplex PCR, and its TCRdb copy is limited to in-frame clones, with some not included. The table includes more than 130,000 clones, 6.9% detected once. The CDR3 is made up of 14 amino acids. Trimming left V 1 base short and J 9 bases short, with 15 bases between. CDR1 and CDR2 (germline): MGHDK, SYGVNS. This clone was counted only a few times. Its antigen is not identified. The chain is built from TRBV25-1 and TRBJ2-5, with D possibly TRBD2 on 5 matching bases. Sequencing was carried out using central memory CD4+ T cells from blood. The receptor was isolated from a woman in her 30s in good health. The CDR3 protein is CASSESTGVGAQYF. Here the CDR3 DNA reads TGTGCCAGCAGTGAATCCACCGGGGTTGGGGCCCAGTACTTC. The full variable domain, in which reference TRBV25-1 and TRBJ2-5 provide the parts outside the CDR3, is EADIYQTPRYLVIGTGKKITLECSQTMGHDKMYWYQQDPGMELHLIHYSYGVNSTEKGDLSSESTVSRIRTEHFPLTLESARPSHTSQYLCASSESTGVGAQYFGPGTRLLVL.